The 25 T cell receptor beta chains listed next were all sequenced from one sample in a study of OX40 agonist ivuxolimab in advanced cancers. The data were produced by immunoSEQ multiplex PCR, yet TCRdb's version contains in-frame clones alone and is incomplete. Of 40,000 to 55,000 clones in the sample, 80% to 95% were seen once. Sequencing used CD4+ or CD8+ T cells sorted from blood, obtained in a trial of the OX40 agonist ivuxolimab. All receptors come from an adult with an advanced solid tumor such as melanoma, head and neck, liver or kidney cancer.

This sequence joins TRBV27 and TRBJ2-5, with 9 bases aligning to TRBD2. Per germline, CDR1 MNHEY and CDR2 SMNVEV (reference sequence). The trim removed 2 bases at V and 7 bases at J, leaving 5 bases unmatched. The CDR3 totals 14 residues. CDR3 region: CASSLVAGVMTQYF. The CDR3 region has the DNA TGTGCCAGCAGTTTAGTAGCGGGAGTAATGACCCAGTACTTC.

The V and J genes are TRBV27 and TRBJ2-6; maybe TRBD2 (6 bases). The CDR3 runs to 16 residues. Germline loops: CDR1 MNHEY, CDR2 SMNVEV (reference sequence). V was pared by 1 base and J by 0 bases, with 7 bases between. Written as DNA, the CDR3 is TGTGCCAGCAGTTTATTAGCGGTCTCTGGGGCCAACGTCCTGACTTTC. Its protein is CASSLLAVSGANVLTF.

The chain joins TRBV30 to TRBJ2-3, with 8 bases matching TRBD2. The CDR3 is 14 residues long. Germline V gene sequence: CDR1 GTSNPN, CDR2 SVGIG (reference sequence). V dropped 0 bases and J dropped 1; count of bases not matched to a gene: 0. Written as DNA, the CDR3 is TGTGCCTGGAGTGTACTAGCGGGCACAGATACGCAGTATTTT. This sequence encodes CAWSVLAGTDTQYF.

The chain couples TRBV4-1 to TRBJ2-5, with no clear D. V dropped 0 bases and J dropped 4 bases, with 12 bases sitting between them. Germline assignment: CDR1 MGHRA and CDR2 YSYEKL. This CDR3 contains 15 residues. The CDR3 sequence is CASSQEALLPETQYF. The CDR3 DNA reads as TGCGCCAGCAGCCAAGAAGCCCTTCTCCCAGAGACCCAGTACTTC.

The chain carries TRBV19 and TRBJ2-3, with 8 bases that match TRBD2. Trimming removed 0 bases from V and 4 bases from J; junction bases left unmatched: 15. Germline CDR1 and CDR2: LNHDA and SQIVND (reference sequence). The CDR3 consists of 19 residues. This CDR3 is CASSIDFQTSGWGADTQYF. The CDR3 nucleotides are TGTGCCAGTAGTATAGATTTTCAAACTAGCGGTTGGGGCGCAGATACGCAGTATTTT.

The chain recombines TRBV28 with TRBJ1-5; maybe TRBD1 (5 bases). The ends were cut back, 2 bases at V and 0 bases at J, with 8 bases in the middle. CDR3 length equals 15 residues. From germline, CDR1 is MDHEN and CDR2 SYDVKM. The CDR3 DNA reads as TGTGCCAGCAGTTTAGACAGCGCTAGCAATCAGCCCCAGCATTTT. This translates into CASSLDSASNQPQHF.

The chain joins TRBV11-2 to TRBJ2-5, with a possible D match to TRBD1 (6 bases). This CDR3 is built from 15 residues. Trimming stripped 5 bases from V and 2 bases from J, with 15 bases between. Germline CDR1 and CDR2: SGHAT and FQNNGV. CDR3 residues: CASSLRTADQETQYF. The CDR3 DNA follows: TGTGCCAGCAGCCTTCGGACAGCCGATCAAGAGACCCAGTACTTC.

The chain employs TRBV9 and TRBJ1-2, with TRBD1 as a possible D gene (5 bases). This CDR3 has 14 residues. Between the trimmed V and J ends, which lost 0 bases and 8 bases, there was a span of 14 bases. Germline V CDR1 and CDR2: SGDLS, YYNGEE. DNA of the CDR3: TGTGCCAGCAGCGTAGATTTGAGGGGAGAGGGCTACACCTTC. It encodes CASSVDLRGEGYTF.

The genes are TRBV2 and TRBJ2-3; D is tentatively TRBD1 or TRBD2 (5 bases each). Germline V lookup: CDR1 SNHLY, CDR2 FYNNEI. The CDR3 has 14 amino acids. V was pared by 5 bases and J by 4 bases, with 13 bases between. CDR3 region: CASSWGYDADTQYF. As DNA, the CDR3 is TGTGCCAGCAGTTGGGGGTATGACGCAGATACGCAGTATTTT.

CDR3 loop: CASSTGFTLNEQYF. The CDR3 bases are TGTGCCAGTAGTACAGGGTTTACTCTGAACGAGCAGTACTTC. The J gene is TRBJ2-7, the V gene TRBV19, with D possibly being TRBD1 (5 bases). Germline-derived CDR1 and CDR2 are LNHDA and SQIVND (reference sequence). The CDR3 sequence is 14 residues long. V lost 4 bases and J lost 5, with 15 bases in between. Full variable domain (outside the CDR3, taken from reference TRBV19 and TRBJ2-7): DGGITQSPKYLFRKEGQNVTLSCEQNLNHDAMYWYRQDPGQGLRLIYYSQIVNDFQKGDIAEGYSVSREKKESFPLTVTSAQKNPTAFYLCASSTGFTLNEQYFGPGTRLTVT.

This CDR3 reads CASSYTPTYEQYF. The DNA for the CDR3 is TGTGCCAGCAGTTATACGCCAACCTACGAGCAGTACTTC. The chain couples TRBV6-5 to TRBJ2-7; D is undetermined. The CDR3 length is 13 residues. The V end lost 3 bases, the J end lost 2 bases, and 8 bases lay between the germline ends. Looked up from germline, CDR1 is MNHEY and CDR2 is SVGAGI.

This clone was recorded once. The V gene is TRBV20-1, the J gene TRBJ2-1; possibly TRBD1 for D (6 bases). The CDR3 extends over 10 amino acids. Between the trimmed V and J ends, which lost 7 bases and 9 bases, there was a span of 10 bases. Per germline, CDR1 DFQATT and CDR2 SNEGSKA (reference sequence). The DNA of the CDR3 is TGCAGTGTAGGGGGTAGTGAGCAGTTCTTC. Translation gives CSVGGSEQFF.

The gene calls are TRBV5-6 and TRBJ1-2; no firm D call. Trimming shortened V by 4 bases and J by 4 bases, and 14 bases separated the two germline ends. The CDR3 extends over 14 amino acids. In germline, CDR1 is SGHDT, CDR2 YYEEEE. The CDR3 nucleotides read TGTGCCAGCAGCCCCCCCGAGGGCATCTATGGCTACACCTTC. Its translation is CASSPPEGIYGYTF.

J is TRBJ2-1 and V is TRBV18; 7 bases match TRBD2. This CDR3 spans 18 amino acids. The J segment lost 4 bases and the V segment lost 0 bases, leaving 12 bases of the junction unmatched. CDR1 is KGHSH, CDR2 LQKENI, per germline. DNA of the CDR3: TGTGCCAGCTCACCACCTTGGGCTAGCGGAGGGGTATACAATGAGCAGTTCTTC. It specifies CASSPPWASGGVYNEQFF.

The rearrangement links TRBV6-5 to TRBJ1-2; D ambiguous. V lost 2 bases, J lost 3 bases, and 7 bases lay in between. CDR1 is MNHEY, CDR2 SVGAGI, per germline. CDR3 length: 13 residues. The CDR3 is CASSYSQDYGYTF. Here the CDR3 DNA reads TGTGCCAGCAGTTACAGCCAGGACTATGGCTACACCTTC.

The rearrangement joins TRBV4-2 to TRBJ1-1; D is uncertain. V was cut by 0 bases and J by 2 bases, with 10 bases left in between. The CDR3 runs 15 residues. Germline-derived CDR1 and CDR2 are LGHNA and YNFKEQ. In DNA, the CDR3 is TGTGCCAGCAGCCAAGATTCAGCAGCCAACACTGAAGCTTTCTTT. Translated, it gives CASSQDSAANTEAFF.

V is TRBV7-9 and J is TRBJ1-1; weak D call: TRBD1 (6 bases). Trimming cost V 4 bases and J 1 base, with 13 bases left between them. Germline assignment: CDR1 SEHNR and CDR2 FQNEAQ (reference sequence). This CDR3 contains 15 residues. CDR3 sequence reads: CASSSLTGTNTEAFF. CDR3 sequence (DNA): TGTGCCAGCAGCTCTCTGACAGGAACGAACACTGAAGCTTTCTTT.

The V gene is TRBV4-3, the J gene TRBJ1-4; D unclear. Germline V gene data show CDR1 as LGHNA and CDR2 as YSLEER. This CDR3 spans 15 amino acids. V was clipped by 4 bases and J by 0 bases, with 9 bases between them. The CDR3 loop is CASSLIVATNEKLFF. DNA for the CDR3: TGCGCCAGCAGCCTGATTGTGGCAACTAATGAAAAACTGTTTTTT.

V usage is TRBV7-9 and J usage is TRBJ2-1; D is perhaps TRBD2 (6 bases). Germline V gene lookup returns CDR1 SEHNR and CDR2 FQNEAQ (reference sequence). The CDR3 runs 17 residues. V was trimmed by 3 bases and J by 8 bases, leaving 23 bases between them. In DNA, the CDR3 is TGTGCCAGCAGCTTGGGGACTGACCCTTATTTAATGGATGAGCAGTTCTTC. Protein: CASSLGTDPYLMDEQFF.

This chain links TRBV11-2 with TRBJ2-2, with 9 bases fitting TRBD1. Losses at the gene ends were 3 bases for V and 7 bases for J; bases not matched to a gene: 3. From germline, CDR1 is SGHAT and CDR2 FQNNGV. This CDR3 has 14 residues. In DNA form, the CDR3 reads TGTGCCAGCAGCTTTGCGGGACAGGGCGGGGAGCTGTTTTTT. The encoded protein is CASSFAGQGGELFF.

The genes are TRBV11-2 and TRBJ2-5; 9 nucleotides match TRBD2. There are 14 residues in the CDR3. Losses at the gene ends were 4 bases for V and 1 base for J; bases not matched to a gene: 1. Germline V gives CDR1 SGHAT, CDR2 FQNNGV. The CDR3 DNA reads as TGTGCCAGCAGCTATAGCGGGAGCCAAGAGACCCAGTACTTC. Protein product: CASSYSGSQETQYF.

The V gene is TRBV7-6, the J gene TRBJ2-1; 9 nucleotides agree with TRBD2. The germline V gene has CDR1 SGHVS and CDR2 FNYEAQ. J lost 5 bases, V lost 1 base, and 12 bases had no gene match. The CDR3 is made up of 18 amino acids. The CDR3 reads CASSLGFGWREGDNEQFF. The CDR3 coding sequence is TGTGCCAGCAGCTTAGGGTTTGGGTGGCGGGAGGGGGACAATGAGCAGTTCTTC. The whole variable domain, remainder taken from reference TRBV7-6 and TRBJ2-1, is GAGVSQSPRYKVTKRGQDVALRCDPISGHVSLYWYRQALGQGPEFLTYFNYEAQQDKSGLPNDRFSAERPEGSISTLTIQRTEQRDSAMYRCASSLGFGWREGDNEQFFGPGTRLTVL.

This sequence joins TRBV9 and TRBJ2-1; 7 nucleotides line up with TRBD1. The CDR3 has 16 residues. Germline V gene sequence: CDR1 SGDLS, CDR2 YYNGEE. The V and J ends lost 0 bases and 2 bases, in that order; junction bases with no gene match: 5. CDR3: CASSVATRGPYNEQFF. For the CDR3, the DNA is TGTGCCAGCAGCGTAGCTACGAGGGGGCCCTACAATGAGCAGTTCTTC. Together with reference TRBV9 and TRBJ2-1, the CDR3 gives the full variable domain: DSGVTQTPKHLITATGQRVTLRCSPRSGDLSVYWYQQSLDQGLQFLIQYYNGEERAKGNILERFSAQQFPDLHSELNLSSLELGDSALYFCASSVATRGPYNEQFFGPGTRLTVL.

This clone has just a few counts. The chain links TRBV6-6 to TRBJ1-1; no firm D call. The V gene's germline CDR1 is MNHNY and CDR2 SVGAGI (reference sequence). The germline V and J ends were trimmed by 7 bases and 7 bases, with 10 bases remaining between them. CDR3 length: 11 amino acids. The CDR3 sequence is CASTFASEAFF. The CDR3 DNA reads as TGTGCCAGCACCTTCGCCAGTGAAGCTTTCTTT.

J is TRBJ2-7 and V is TRBV5-6; TRBD1 matches 7 bases. Looked up from germline, CDR1 is SGHDT and CDR2 is YYEEEE. V lost 2 bases, J lost 6 bases, and 14 bases stayed unmatched. There are 16 residues in the CDR3. CDR3 amino acids: CASSFTGQDLFREQYF. The CDR3 nucleotides read TGTGCCAGCAGCTTTACCGGACAGGACCTATTCCGCGAGCAGTACTTC.